The 9 T cell receptor beta chains below all came from one sample that was sequenced in a study of radiotherapy plus CTLA-4 blockade in lung cancer. Profiling relied on immunoSEQ multiplex PCR, and the TCRdb table lists in-frame clones only, not all of them. This table has roughly 54,000 clones, approximately 79% appearing once. This sample comprised peripheral blood, obtained from a patient treated with radiotherapy plus ipilimumab. The receptors originated from a human donor with non-small cell lung cancer who had a partial response to radiotherapy plus ipilimumab.

This clone was detected only a few times. The chain joins TRBV10-2 to TRBJ1-2, with 8 bases fitting TRBD1. V was clipped by 6 bases and J by 8 bases; unmatched bases: 5. Germline CDR1 and CDR2: WSHSY and SAAADI. The CDR3 runs to 12 residues. The DNA for the CDR3 is TGCGCCAGCAGGGACAGGGAATGGGGCTACACCTTC. As protein: CASRDREWGYTF.

The chain carries TRBV19 and TRBJ2-2, with TRBD2 identical over 9 bases. CDR3 size: 16 residues. Looked up from germline, CDR1 is LNHDA and CDR2 is SQIVND (reference sequence). Trimming removed 3 bases from V and 6 bases from J; junction bases left unmatched: 8. CDR3 nucleotides: TGTGCCAGTAGTATGGGACTAGCCCTCAAGTCCGGGGAGCTGTTTTTT. Amino acid sequence: CASSMGLALKSGELFF.

V gene TRBV29-1 combines with J gene TRBJ1-2; D is unclear. Germline V gene lookup returns CDR1 SQVTM and CDR2 ANQGSEA. V lost 5 bases, J lost 3 bases, and 13 bases lay in between. The CDR3 totals 13 residues. The CDR3 region is CSVPLLGHYGYTF. For the CDR3, the DNA is TGCAGCGTTCCCTTACTGGGCCACTATGGCTACACCTTC.

A word on this clone: The identical CDR3 is also encoded by other nucleotide sequences in the sample. V and J are TRBV6-5 and TRBJ2-7; 9 nucleotides match TRBD1. Trimming took 2 bases from V and 5 from J; bases not matched to a gene: 4. Germline-derived CDR1 and CDR2 are MNHEY and SVGAGI. This CDR3 has 14 residues. The CDR3 is CASSYGQGRHEQYF. The CDR3 nucleotides read TGTGCCAGCAGTTACGGACAGGGGAGGCACGAGCAGTACTTC.

The V call is TRBV6-1, the J call TRBJ1-1, with D hard to call. Germline V gene data show CDR1 as MNHNS and CDR2 as SASEGT. The V and J ends lost 4 bases and 1 base respectively, with 10 bases between them. The CDR3 is 14 amino acids. CDR3: CASSVRRENTEAFF. The CDR3 nucleotides are TGTGCCAGCAGTGTCAGGAGGGAGAACACTGAAGCTTTCTTT.

The chain has TRBV7-8 and TRBJ1-2; 7 nucleotides line up with TRBD1. Germline CDR1 reads SGHVS; CDR2 reads FQNEAQ. With V trimmed by 1 base and J by 4 bases, 6 bases remained unmatched. The CDR3 has 15 amino acids. The CDR3 loop reads CASSLVGGAGYGYTF. CDR3 bases: TGTGCCAGCAGCTTAGTAGGGGGCGCTGGCTATGGCTACACCTTC.

This rearrangement joins TRBV9 to TRBJ2-3; TRBD2 might be the D (5 bases). CDR1 and CDR2 from the germline V gene are SGDLS and YYNGEE. V was cut by 0 bases and J by 2 bases, with 10 bases left in between. This CDR3 region has 15 residues. CDR3 DNA: TGTGCCAGCAGCGTAGCGAGCGGTTACACAGATACGCAGTATTTT. Translation: CASSVASGYTDTQYF.

This clone was seen only a few times. The genes are TRBV19 and TRBJ1-5; 8 bases are shared with TRBD1. J gave up 2 bases and V 3 bases, and 12 bases lay outside the gene matches. CDR1 and CDR2 (germline): LNHDA, SQIVND (reference sequence). The CDR3 runs 18 residues. The CDR3 sequence is CASSMKGQAGKGNQPQHF. In DNA, the CDR3 is TGTGCCAGTAGTATGAAGGGACAGGCTGGTAAAGGCAATCAGCCCCAGCATTTT.

This clone was recorded once. CDR3 bases: TGTGCCTGTCAGGGGGCAGGTGGCAATCAGCCCCAGCATTTT. Translated: CACQGAGGNQPQHF. The chain recombines TRBV30 with TRBJ1-5; TRBD1 matches 8 bases. Trimming at V came to 6 bases and at J to 2 bases, leaving 6 bases not matched to a gene. Germline values: CDR1 GTSNPN, CDR2 SVGIG (reference sequence). The CDR3 sequence is 14 residues long.